This TCR beta chain was profiled in a study of blood T cell repertoires in COVID-19. Across the whole study: Samples came from the United States, Italy and Spain, spanning acute and convalescent COVID-19.

In the original processing: Researchers report that nucleated cell counts were estimated from reference gene primer amplification. Sequencing used immunoSEQ multiplex PCR; TCRdb keeps in-frame clones, though not all of them. V, J and clone size derive from that table, while D and trimming were established from the DNA sequence. In the table there are some 530,000 clones, 70% to 90% of which are singletons. The CDR3 totals 12 residues. Trimming removed 5 bases at V and 6 bases at J, with 11 bases between. The TCR comes from a human donor in a cohort sampled during active COVID-19. V and J are TRBV12-3 or TRBV12-4 and TRBJ2-7; D perhaps matches TRBD1 (6 bases). The specimen was peripheral blood. In nucleotides, the CDR3 is TGTGCCAGCAGTGTACAGGGTGTCGAGCAGTACTTC. It is translated as CASSVQGVEQYF.